This passage covers 32 T cell receptor beta chains from one sample sequenced in a study of blood T cell repertoires in COVID-19 (TCRdb year 2020). The protocol used for the library was the immunoSEQ multiplex PCR assay. TCRdb obtained this table from immuneACCESS and retained in-frame rearrangements with V and J assigned. These tables miss some clones; where compared with another copy, unresolved V genes account for less than half of the shortfall, and the remainder is unexplained. The sample has hundreds of thousands of clones on record, 75% to 90% of them singletons. Of the sample, under 2.5% is held by the ten largest clones. Sequenced: PBMCs or T cells enriched from blood (not recorded which). Receptors originate from a woman under 30 who had recovered from COVID-19.

The V and J genes are TRBV5-5 and TRBJ2-7; 8 nucleotides align to TRBD2. Germline lookup yields CDR1 SGHKS and CDR2 YYEKEE (reference sequence). The junction had 1 base not matched to a gene; V was cut back by 2 bases and J by 6 bases. CDR3 size: 12 residues. The CDR3 DNA is TGTGCCAGCAGCTTTACTAGCGGCGAGCAGTACTTC. Translated, it gives CASSFTSGEQYF. The entire variable domain, with the rest obtained from reference TRBV5-5 and TRBJ2-7, is as follows: DAGVTQSPTHLIKTRGQQVTLRCSPISGHKSVSWYQQVLGQGPQFIFQYYEKEERGRGNFPDRFSARQFPNYSSELNVNALLLGDSALYLCASSFTSGEQYFGPGTRLTVT.

The rearrangement uses TRBV6-1 and TRBJ1-5, with unresolved D. The V gene's germline CDR1 is MNHNS and CDR2 SASEGT. CDR3 length equals 14 residues. V was cut by 0 bases and J by 6 bases, with 9 bases left in between. The CDR3 loop reads CASSEASVRQPQHF. In DNA, the CDR3 is TGTGCCAGCAGTGAAGCGTCGGTTCGTCAGCCCCAGCATTTT.

The rearrangement joins TRBV3-1 (or the pseudogene TRBV3-2) to TRBJ2-1; D is possibly TRBD1 (6 bases). Germline assignment: CDR1 LGHDT and CDR2 YNNKEL (reference sequence). The CDR3 spans 14 residues. The V gene lost 5 bases and the J gene lost 3 bases, with 11 bases spanning the gap. CDR3 residues: CASSWGQVYNEQFF. CDR3 sequence (DNA): TGTGCCAGCAGCTGGGGACAAGTCTACAATGAGCAGTTCTTC.

V gene TRBV2 combines with J gene TRBJ1-6; D ambiguous. V lost 7 bases, J lost 0 bases, and 7 bases lay in between. Germline-derived CDR1 and CDR2 are SNHLY and FYNNEI. The CDR3 extends over 14 amino acids. The CDR3 protein is CASTGSSYNSPLHF. As DNA, the CDR3 is TGTGCCAGCACGGGAAGCTCCTATAATTCACCCCTCCACTTT. Full variable domain (outside the CDR3, taken from reference TRBV2 and TRBJ1-6): EPEVTQTPSHQVTQMGQEVILRCVPISNHLYFYWYRQILGQKVEFLVSFYNNEISEKSEIFDDQFSVERPDGSNFTLKIRSTKLEDSAMYFCASTGSSYNSPLHFGNGTRLTVT.

J is TRBJ2-2 and V is TRBV5-4; D perhaps matches TRBD2 (7 bases). The CDR3 length is 16 residues. Germline V gene sequence: CDR1 SGHNT, CDR2 YYREEE (reference sequence). Between the trimmed V and J ends, which lost 4 bases and 6 bases, there was a span of 19 bases. For the CDR3, the DNA is TGTGCCAGCAGCGACCAACTCGGGGGGCAGGCCGGGGAGCTGTTTTTT. Its protein product is CASSDQLGGQAGELFF.

The chain carries TRBV4-2 and TRBJ1-4; D is unresolved. This CDR3 comprises 12 residues. Germline lookup yields CDR1 LGHNA and CDR2 YNFKEQ. V gave up 0 bases and J gave up 8 bases, with 4 bases separating them. The CDR3 sequence is CASSQDREKLFF. CDR3 DNA: TGTGCCAGCAGCCAAGACAGGGAAAAACTGTTTTTT.

The rearrangement joins TRBV19 to TRBJ1-5, with D perhaps TRBD1 (5 bases). Trimming cost V 2 bases and J 6 bases, with 11 bases left between them. CDR1 LNHDA and CDR2 SQIVND come from the germline V gene (reference sequence). The CDR3 contains 14 residues. In DNA, the CDR3 is TGTGCCAGTAGTATACAGGGCGCAACTCAGCCCCAGCATTTT. Its protein is CASSIQGATQPQHF.

This chain joins TRBV5-1 and TRBJ1-1; D is unclear. CDR1 is SGHRS and CDR2 is YFSETQ in the germline V gene. Trimming removed 3 bases at V and 0 bases at J, with 18 bases between. This CDR3 has 17 amino acids. CDR3 region: CASSSGRNLAMNTEAFF. The CDR3 coding sequence is TGCGCCAGCAGCTCCGGGAGGAACCTAGCCATGAACACTGAAGCTTTCTTT.

This chain links TRBV5-1 with TRBJ2-4; D gene ambiguous. Germline CDR1 and CDR2: SGHRS and YFSETQ. V was pared by 1 base and J by 5 bases, with 10 bases between. The CDR3 has 14 amino acids. As DNA, the CDR3 is TGCGCCAGCAGCTTGAGTCGGTCTCAAAACATTCAGTACTTC. Protein product: CASSLSRSQNIQYF.

The chain's CDR3 is CASSSQGRSPLHF. CDR3 sequence (DNA): TGTGCCAGCAGCTCCCAGGGTCGTTCACCCCTCCACTTT. The chain uses TRBV5-5 and TRBJ1-6; D might be TRBD1 (5 bases). V was shortened by 3 bases and J by 9 bases, with 10 bases between the two germline ends. This CDR3 contains 13 residues. CDR1 is SGHKS, CDR2 YYEKEE, per germline (reference sequence).

The rearrangement joins TRBV5-1 to TRBJ2-5; 12 bases are shared with TRBD2. CDR3 length equals 16 residues. V shed 2 bases, J shed 5 bases, and the junction held 7 bases outside the gene matches. The germline V gene encodes CDR1 SGHRS and CDR2 YFSETQ. The CDR3 nucleotides read TGCGCCAGCAGCTTAACTAGCGGGGGGTTCGGGGAGACCCAGTACTTC. Its protein product is CASSLTSGGFGETQYF.

The genes are TRBV9 and TRBJ1-5; D may be TRBD1 (5 bases). Germline V gives CDR1 SGDLS, CDR2 YYNGEE. Deletions cut 4 bases from V and 7 bases from J, with 18 bases between. This CDR3 comprises 15 residues. This chain's CDR3 is CASSLSGGVGQPQHF. The CDR3, as DNA: TGTGCCAGCAGCCTTAGCGGGGGGGTAGGACAGCCCCAGCATTTT.

The rearrangement joins TRBV12-3 or TRBV12-4 to TRBJ1-2; D is perhaps TRBD1 (6 bases). The CDR3 extends over 13 amino acids. V lost 6 bases and J 6 bases, leaving 14 bases between the germline ends. This CDR3 reads CASSQRSGDGYTF. The CDR3 DNA reads TGTGCCAGCAGCCAACGGTCAGGGGATGGCTACACCTTC.

Only a few counts were recorded for this clone. The J gene is TRBJ1-3, the V gene TRBV4-1; the match to TRBD1 covers 8 bases. V gave up 3 bases and J gave up 3 bases; unmatched junction bases: 13. The germline gives CDR1 MGHRA, CDR2 YSYEKL. The CDR3 has 18 amino acids. CDR3: CASSQAGGDRGSGNTIYF. In DNA, the CDR3 is TGCGCCAGCAGCCAGGCCGGCGGAGACAGGGGAAGTGGAAACACCATATATTTT.

The chain uses TRBV5-5 and TRBJ1-1; a weak D match, TRBD1 (5 bases). Deletions cut 3 bases from V and 0 bases from J, with 12 bases between. The germline gives CDR1 SGHKS, CDR2 YYEKEE (reference sequence). The CDR3 sequence is 15 residues long. CDR3 region: CASSSRGQLNTEAFF. Written as DNA, the CDR3 is TGTGCCAGCAGCTCCCGAGGACAATTGAACACTGAAGCTTTCTTT. Looking up the rest from reference TRBV5-5 and TRBJ1-1 gives the full variable domain: DAGVTQSPTHLIKTRGQQVTLRCSPISGHKSVSWYQQVLGQGPQFIFQYYEKEERGRGNFPDRFSARQFPNYSSELNVNALLLGDSALYLCASSSRGQLNTEAFFGQGTRLTVV.

This clone was detected only once. The chain links TRBV24-1 to TRBJ2-2, with TRBD2 matching over 7 bases. Germline V CDR1 and CDR2: KGHDR, SFDVKD. The CDR3 loop spans 15 amino acids. Trimming took 7 bases from V and 5 from J; bases not matched to a gene: 9. The CDR3 protein is CATRGREDGTGELFF. CDR3 nucleotide sequence: TGTGCCACCAGAGGCCGGGAGGATGGAACCGGGGAGCTGTTTTTT.

In its sample, this clone ranks as medium-sized (0.01 to 0.1%). The chain combines TRBV7-2 with TRBJ1-2, with 10 bases that match TRBD1. V gave up 1 base and J gave up 4 bases; unmatched junction bases: 3. The CDR3 extends over 15 amino acids. Germline values: CDR1 SGHTA, CDR2 FQGNSA. The CDR3 reads CASSLERTGGYGYTF. CDR3 sequence (DNA): TGTGCCAGCAGCTTAGAAAGGACAGGGGGCTATGGCTACACCTTC.

This chain joins TRBV7-9 and TRBJ2-7; D possibly corresponds to TRBD2 (5 bases). Germline assignment: CDR1 SEHNR and CDR2 FQNEAQ (reference sequence). The CDR3 runs 11 residues. V gave up 7 bases and J gave up 6 bases, with 10 bases separating them. The CDR3 region is CASTIRGEQYF. CDR3 bases: TGTGCCAGCACCATCCGGGGCGAGCAGTACTTC.

This chain connects TRBV7-3 to TRBJ1-1; D remains ambiguous. Germline V gene sequence: CDR1 SGHTA, CDR2 FQGTGA. Trimming stripped 0 bases from V and 2 bases from J, with 10 bases between. The length of the CDR3 is 15 residues. The CDR3 region has the DNA TGTGCCAGCAGCTTAACCGCCAGGCGAAACACTGAAGCTTTCTTT. Translating gives CASSLTARRNTEAFF.

The V call is TRBV12-5, the J call TRBJ1-1, with 7 bases that match TRBD1. V gave up 5 bases and J gave up 0 bases; unmatched junction bases: 6. Germline CDR1 is LGHNT and CDR2 is FRNRAP. This CDR3 has 15 residues. The CDR3 DNA follows: TGTGCTAGTGGTCACCTACAGGGGATGAACACTGAAGCTTTCTTT. Encoded protein: CASGHLQGMNTEAFF. The complete variable domain, with remaining parts taken from reference TRBV12-5 and TRBJ1-1, reads DARVTQTPRHKVTEMGQEVTMRCQPILGHNTVFWYRQTMMQGLELLAYFRNRAPLDDSGMPKDRFSAEMPDATLATLKIQPSEPRDSAVYFCASGHLQGMNTEAFFGQGTRLTVV.

V usage is TRBV19 and J usage is TRBJ2-7; TRBD1 is a possible D gene (7 bases). Germline V gene sequence: CDR1 LNHDA, CDR2 SQIVND (reference sequence). This CDR3 comprises 15 residues. Between the trimmed V and J ends, which lost 9 bases and 0 bases, there was a span of 18 bases. CDR3 sequence (DNA): TGTGCCAGCGCTACGGGGGACAGTTACTCCTACGAGCAGTACTTC. Its translation is CASATGDSYSYEQYF.

This clone was observed a few times. CDR3 DNA sequence: TGTGCCAGCAGCGTCCCCTCCCGGGACACAGATGGCTACACCTTC. It is translated as CASSVPSRDTDGYTF. The chain combines TRBV9 with TRBJ1-2, with D perhaps TRBD1 (6 bases). The CDR3 is made up of 15 amino acids. V was pared by 2 bases and J by 6 bases, with 17 bases between. From germline, CDR1 is SGDLS and CDR2 YYNGEE.

This chain links TRBV28 with TRBJ1-1; unclear D gene. Looked up from germline, CDR1 is MDHEN and CDR2 is SYDVKM. V lost 6 bases and J 0 bases, leaving 5 bases between the germline ends. The CDR3 consists of 12 residues. The CDR3 DNA reads TGTGCCAGCAGCCCCTTGAACACTGAAGCTTTCTTT. Protein sequence: CASSPLNTEAFF.

This clone was seen a handful of times. This chain connects TRBV4-1 to TRBJ2-7; TRBD1 matches 8 bases. This CDR3 spans 19 amino acids. The V gene end was trimmed by 0 bases and the J gene end by 3 bases; junction bases not matched to a gene: 16. Germline V gives CDR1 MGHRA, CDR2 YSYEKL. CDR3 nucleotides: TGCGCCAGCAGCCAAGATCACAGGACAGGGAATCGGTTTTACTACGAGCAGTACTTC. Encoded protein: CASSQDHRTGNRFYYEQYF.

The chain carries TRBV7-2 and TRBJ2-7; D possibly corresponds to TRBD1 (5 bases). There are 16 residues in the CDR3. Germline CDR1 reads SGHTA; CDR2 reads FQGNSA. V was trimmed by 1 base and J by 0 bases, leaving 13 bases between them. The CDR3 protein is CASSLDGRAYSYEQYF. The DNA of the CDR3 is TGTGCCAGCAGCTTAGATGGCAGGGCCTACTCCTACGAGCAGTACTTC.

This clone was counted a few times. V usage is TRBV6-2 or TRBV6-3 and J usage is TRBJ1-5, with 7 bases lining up with TRBD1. The V gene end was trimmed by 6 bases and the J gene end by 4 bases; junction bases not matched to a gene: 12. Germline assignment: CDR1 MNHEY and CDR2 SVGEGT. The CDR3 loop spans 16 amino acids. The chain's CDR3 is CASSPLTGRSNQPQHF. The CDR3 bases are TGTGCCAGCAGCCCTTTGACAGGGAGAAGTAATCAGCCCCAGCATTTT.

This clone showed up just once. V is TRBV9 and J is TRBJ1-1, with D possibly being TRBD1 (5 bases). Germline V gene data show CDR1 as SGDLS and CDR2 as YYNGEE. The CDR3 runs to 14 residues. Trimming removed 4 bases from V and 8 bases from J, with 18 bases in between. The CDR3 sequence: CASSPWRGSWEAFF. For the CDR3, the DNA is TGTGCCAGCAGCCCTTGGAGGGGTTCCTGGGAAGCTTTCTTT.

This clone was counted a single time. The chain recombines TRBV6-5 with TRBJ2-1; possible D gene TRBD2, 8 bases. CDR3 length: 16 residues. Germline assignment: CDR1 MNHEY and CDR2 SVGAGI. V was trimmed by 6 bases and J by 6 bases, leaving 21 bases between them. The CDR3 sequence is CASSYRGLAGGNEQFF. The CDR3 bases are TGTGCCAGCAGCTACCGTGGACTAGCAGGGGGCAATGAGCAGTTCTTC.

The gene calls are TRBV30 and TRBJ1-2; D possibly corresponds to TRBD1 (6 bases). This CDR3 has 16 amino acids. The V gene lost 4 bases and the J gene lost 4 bases, with 22 bases spanning the gap. Germline loops: CDR1 GTSNPN, CDR2 SVGIG (reference sequence). This CDR3 is CAWKGEPPLSGYGYTF. The CDR3 DNA sequence: TGTGCCTGGAAGGGGGAGCCGCCATTAAGCGGCTATGGCTACACCTTC.

CDR3: CASSEAGHYGYTF. The CDR3 DNA is TGCGCCAGCAGTGAGGCAGGGCACTATGGCTACACCTTC. The chain couples TRBV10-1 to TRBJ1-2; TRBD1 might be the D (5 bases). CDR1 is WNHNN, CDR2 SYGVQD, per germline (reference sequence). This CDR3 is 13 amino acids long. V lost 2 bases to trimming and J lost 3 bases, with 7 bases between them.

The chain uses TRBV7-2 and TRBJ2-3; TRBD2 matches at 14 bases. J was trimmed by 1 base and V by 5 bases; bases with no gene match: 2. The germline gives CDR1 SGHTA, CDR2 FQGNSA. The CDR3 is 16 residues long. The CDR3 spells CASSTGLAGGTDTQYF. The CDR3 nucleotides read TGTGCCAGCAGCACGGGACTAGCGGGGGGCACAGATACGCAGTATTTT.

This sequence joins TRBV7-6 and TRBJ1-6; the D is unclear. The CDR3 runs 14 residues. Germline lookup yields CDR1 SGHVS and CDR2 FNYEAQ. Trimming cost V 1 base and J 9 bases, with 10 bases left between them. Here the CDR3 reads CASSLESDSSPLHF. The CDR3 DNA reads TGTGCCAGCAGCTTAGAGTCCGATAGTTCACCCCTCCACTTT.